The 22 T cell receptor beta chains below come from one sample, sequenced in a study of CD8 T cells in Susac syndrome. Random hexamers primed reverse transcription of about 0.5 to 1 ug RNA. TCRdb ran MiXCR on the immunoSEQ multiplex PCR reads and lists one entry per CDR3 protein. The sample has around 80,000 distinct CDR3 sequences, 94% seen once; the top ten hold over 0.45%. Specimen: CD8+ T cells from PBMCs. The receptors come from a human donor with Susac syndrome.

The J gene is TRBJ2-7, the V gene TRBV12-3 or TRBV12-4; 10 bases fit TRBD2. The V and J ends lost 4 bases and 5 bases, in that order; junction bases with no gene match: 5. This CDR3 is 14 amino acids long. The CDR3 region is CASSSPSGGHEQYF. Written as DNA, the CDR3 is TGTGCCAGCAGTTCGCCTAGCGGGGGTCACGAGCAGTACTTC.

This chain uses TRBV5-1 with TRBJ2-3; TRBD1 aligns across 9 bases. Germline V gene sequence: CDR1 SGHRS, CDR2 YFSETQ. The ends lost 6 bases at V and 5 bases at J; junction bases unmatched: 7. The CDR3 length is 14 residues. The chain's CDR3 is CASTDDRGVDTQYF. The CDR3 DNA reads TGCGCCAGCACCGATGACAGGGGGGTAGATACGCAGTATTTT.

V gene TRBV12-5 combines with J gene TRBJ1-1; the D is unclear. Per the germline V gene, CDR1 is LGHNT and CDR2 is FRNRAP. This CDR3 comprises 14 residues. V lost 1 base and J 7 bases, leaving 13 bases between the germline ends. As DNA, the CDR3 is TGTGCTAGTGGTTTGGAACAGAATGGTGATGAAGCTTTCTTT. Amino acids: CASGLEQNGDEAFF.

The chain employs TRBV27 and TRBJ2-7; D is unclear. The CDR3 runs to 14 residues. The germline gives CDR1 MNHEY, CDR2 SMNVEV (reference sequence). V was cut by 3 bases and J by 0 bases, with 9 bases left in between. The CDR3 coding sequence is TGTGCCAGCAGTTTTGGGCGGACCTCCTACGAGCAGTACTTC. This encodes CASSFGRTSYEQYF.

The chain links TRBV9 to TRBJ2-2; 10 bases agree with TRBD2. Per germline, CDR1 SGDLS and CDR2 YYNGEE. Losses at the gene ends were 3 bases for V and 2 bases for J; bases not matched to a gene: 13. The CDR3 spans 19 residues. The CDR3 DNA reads TGTGCCAGCAGCGGGTATCTAGCGGGGGCTCTGACTAACACCGGGGAGCTGTTTTTT. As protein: CASSGYLAGALTNTGELFF.

The CDR3 is CASSPDRTGVGNQPQHF. The CDR3 DNA reads as TGTGCCAGCAGCCCCGACAGGACAGGGGTGGGTAATCAGCCCCAGCATTTT. The chain links TRBV3-1 to TRBJ1-5; 9 bases are a match to TRBD1. The CDR3 has 17 residues. Trimming cost V 4 bases and J 4 bases; bases outside gene matches: 11. Germline V CDR1 and CDR2: LGHDT, YNNKEL (reference sequence). Filled out from reference TRBV3-1 and TRBJ1-5, the complete variable domain reads DTAVSQTPKYLVTQMGNDKSIKCEQNLGHDTMYWYKQDSKKFLKIMFSYNNKELIINETVPNRFSPKSPDKAHLNLHINSLELGDSAVYFCASSPDRTGVGNQPQHFGDGTRLSIL.

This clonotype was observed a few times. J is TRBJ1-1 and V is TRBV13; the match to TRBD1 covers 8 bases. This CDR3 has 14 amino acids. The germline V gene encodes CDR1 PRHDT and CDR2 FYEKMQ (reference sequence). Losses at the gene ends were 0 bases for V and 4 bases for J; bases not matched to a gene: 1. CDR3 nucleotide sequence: TGTGCCAGCAGCTTAGGACAGGGGGGCACTGAAGCTTTCTTT. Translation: CASSLGQGGTEAFF.

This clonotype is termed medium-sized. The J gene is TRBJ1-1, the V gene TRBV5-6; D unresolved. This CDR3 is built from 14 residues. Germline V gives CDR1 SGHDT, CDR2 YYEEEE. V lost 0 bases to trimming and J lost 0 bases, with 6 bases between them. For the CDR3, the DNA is TGTGCCAGCAGCTTGGGAGGGATGAACACTGAAGCTTTCTTT. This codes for CASSLGGMNTEAFF.

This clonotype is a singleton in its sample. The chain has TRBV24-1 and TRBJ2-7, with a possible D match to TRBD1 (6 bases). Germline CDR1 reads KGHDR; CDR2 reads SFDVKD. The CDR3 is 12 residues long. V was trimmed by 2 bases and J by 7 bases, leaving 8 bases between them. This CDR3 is CATSDSGEEQYF. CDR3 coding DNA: TGTGCCACCAGTGATTCAGGGGAGGAGCAGTACTTC.

In DNA, the CDR3 is TGTGCCAGCAGCCGAAGAGGGTACTTCCCGTGGCGGGAGCAGTACTTC. Encoded protein: CASSRRGYFPWREQYF. The J gene is TRBJ2-7, the V gene TRBV3-1; D is perhaps TRBD2 (5 bases). V gave up 4 bases and J gave up 7 bases, with 23 bases separating them. The CDR3 runs 16 residues. Germline V gene lookup returns CDR1 LGHDT and CDR2 YNNKEL (reference sequence).

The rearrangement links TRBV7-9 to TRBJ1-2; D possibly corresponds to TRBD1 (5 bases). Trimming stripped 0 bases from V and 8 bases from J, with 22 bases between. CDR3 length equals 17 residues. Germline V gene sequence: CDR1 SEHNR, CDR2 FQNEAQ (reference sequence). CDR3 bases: TGTGCCAGCAGCTTAGCGCTAGGGGATCTTCAACGGGGCGGCTACACCTTC. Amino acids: CASSLALGDLQRGGYTF.

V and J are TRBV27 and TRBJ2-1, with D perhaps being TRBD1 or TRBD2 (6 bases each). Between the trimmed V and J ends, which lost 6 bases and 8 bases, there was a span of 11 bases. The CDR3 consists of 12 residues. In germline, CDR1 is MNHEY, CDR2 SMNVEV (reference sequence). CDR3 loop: CASSLRGDEQFF. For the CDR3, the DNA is TGTGCCAGCAGCCTGAGGGGGGATGAGCAGTTCTTC.

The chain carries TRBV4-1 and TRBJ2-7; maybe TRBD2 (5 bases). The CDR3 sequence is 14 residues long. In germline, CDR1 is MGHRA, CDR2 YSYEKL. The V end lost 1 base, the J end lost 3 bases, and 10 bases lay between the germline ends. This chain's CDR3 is CASSQGPRDYEQYF. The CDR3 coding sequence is TGCGCCAGCAGCCAAGGCCCGAGGGACTACGAGCAGTACTTC.

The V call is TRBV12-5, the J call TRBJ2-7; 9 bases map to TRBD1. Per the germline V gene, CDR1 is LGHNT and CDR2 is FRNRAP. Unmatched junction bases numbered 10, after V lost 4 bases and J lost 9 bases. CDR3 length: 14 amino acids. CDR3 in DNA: TGTGCTAGTGGTTCTAGGACAGGGGAAAGGAGGCAGTACTTC. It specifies CASGSRTGERRQYF.

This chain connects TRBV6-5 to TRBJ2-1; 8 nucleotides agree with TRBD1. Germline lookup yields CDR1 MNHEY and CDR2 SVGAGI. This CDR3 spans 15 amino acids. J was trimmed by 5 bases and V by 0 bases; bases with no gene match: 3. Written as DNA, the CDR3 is TGTGCCAGCAGTTACTCCAGGGGGCCCCACAATGAGCAGTTCTTC. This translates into CASSYSRGPHNEQFF.

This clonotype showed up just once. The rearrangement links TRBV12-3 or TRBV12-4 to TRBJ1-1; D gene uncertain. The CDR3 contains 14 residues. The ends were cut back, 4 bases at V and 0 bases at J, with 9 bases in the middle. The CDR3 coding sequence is TGTGCCAGCAGTTCACCGAACGTGAACACTGAAGCTTTCTTT. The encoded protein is CASSSPNVNTEAFF.

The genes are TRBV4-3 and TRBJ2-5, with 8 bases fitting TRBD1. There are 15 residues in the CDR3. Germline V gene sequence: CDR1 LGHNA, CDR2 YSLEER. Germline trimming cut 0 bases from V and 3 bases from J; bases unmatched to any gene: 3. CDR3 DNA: TGCGCCAGCAGCCAAGATCAGACAGGGGAAGAGACCCAGTACTTC. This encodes CASSQDQTGEETQYF.

The CDR3 sequence: CASSLLTRDSYNEQFF. The CDR3 DNA sequence: TGTGCCAGCAGTCTATTAACTCGGGACTCCTACAATGAGCAGTTCTTC. The chain uses TRBV28 and TRBJ2-1; D may be TRBD2 (5 bases). With 5 bases removed from V and 0 bases from J, the gap between germline ends came to 14 bases. Germline V gene lookup returns CDR1 MDHEN and CDR2 SYDVKM. This CDR3 has 16 residues.

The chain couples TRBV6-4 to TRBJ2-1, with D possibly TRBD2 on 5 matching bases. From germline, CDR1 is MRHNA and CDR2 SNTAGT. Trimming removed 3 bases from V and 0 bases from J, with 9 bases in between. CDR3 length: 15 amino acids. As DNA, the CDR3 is TGTGCCAGCAGTGAGAGGGCGGACTCCTACAATGAGCAGTTCTTC. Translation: CASSERADSYNEQFF.

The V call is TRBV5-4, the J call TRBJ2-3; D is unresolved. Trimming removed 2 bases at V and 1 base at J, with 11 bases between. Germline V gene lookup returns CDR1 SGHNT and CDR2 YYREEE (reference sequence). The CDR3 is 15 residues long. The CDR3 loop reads CASSFLGSRTDTQYF. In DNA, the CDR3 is TGTGCCAGCAGCTTTTTAGGGTCGCGCACAGATACGCAGTATTTT.

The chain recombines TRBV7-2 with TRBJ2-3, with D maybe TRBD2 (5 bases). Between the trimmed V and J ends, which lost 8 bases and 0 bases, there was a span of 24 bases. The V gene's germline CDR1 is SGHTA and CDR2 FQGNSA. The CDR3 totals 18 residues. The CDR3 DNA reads TGTGCCAGCCGACGAAACGGACCGGGATTAACTAGCACAGATACGCAGTATTTT. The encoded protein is CASRRNGPGLTSTDTQYF.

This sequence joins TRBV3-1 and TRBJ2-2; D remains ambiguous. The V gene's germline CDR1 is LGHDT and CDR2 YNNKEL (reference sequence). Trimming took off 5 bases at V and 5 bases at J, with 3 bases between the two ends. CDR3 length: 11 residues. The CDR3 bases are TGTGCCAGCAGCGAAACCGGGGAGCTGTTTTTT. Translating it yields CASSETGELFF.